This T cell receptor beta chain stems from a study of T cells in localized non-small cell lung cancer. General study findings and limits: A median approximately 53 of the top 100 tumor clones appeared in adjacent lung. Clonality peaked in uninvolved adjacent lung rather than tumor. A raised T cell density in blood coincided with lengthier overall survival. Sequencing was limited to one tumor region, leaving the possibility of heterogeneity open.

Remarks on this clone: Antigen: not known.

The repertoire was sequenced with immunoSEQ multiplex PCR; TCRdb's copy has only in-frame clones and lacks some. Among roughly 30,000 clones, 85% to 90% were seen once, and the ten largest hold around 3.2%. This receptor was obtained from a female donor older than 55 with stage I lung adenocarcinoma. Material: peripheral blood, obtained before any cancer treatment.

As DNA, the CDR3 is TGTGCCAGCAGCCTCCGGGAGCTTCTATTGGATGAGCAGTTCTTC. Its translation is CASSLRELLLDEQFF. This rearrangement joins TRBV2 to TRBJ2-1; perhaps TRBD2 as D (6 bases). CDR1 is SNHLY, CDR2 FYNNEI, per germline. The CDR3 sequence is 15 residues long. The V gene lost 6 bases and the J gene lost 8 bases, with 20 bases spanning the gap.